A selection of T cell receptor beta chains follows, all from one sample in a study of sequential checkpoint blockade in melanoma. Repertoires were generated with immunoSEQ multiplex PCR, while TCRdb's copy carries only in-frame clones and drops some. The table records about 8,400 clones, about three fifths of them present only once. The sequencing here drew on CD8+ T cells sorted from blood (inferred from file names), taken from a patient given nivolumab and ipilimumab in sequence. These receptors all come from a human donor with melanoma. Each CDR3 is given with its conserved first and last residue. Fields, in order: J gene, V gene, D gene, clone size, CDR3 protein, CDR3 DNA. D genes are given only for firm matches. Where a row states a size, it is once, few, many or the class of an expanded clone; other rows omit it.

J gene: TRBJ1-6; V gene: TRBV27; D gene: -; clone size: -; CDR3 protein: CASSLGFPGNSPLHF; CDR3 DNA: TGTGCCAGCAGTTTAGGGTTCCCGGGGAATTCACCCCTCCACTTT
J gene: TRBJ2-7; V gene: TRBV4-3; D gene: TRBD1; clone size: few; CDR3 protein: CASSHADRPREQYF; CDR3 DNA: TGCGCCAGCAGCCACGCGGACAGGCCGCGCGAGCAGTACTTC
J gene: TRBJ2-7; V gene: TRBV19; D gene: TRBD2; clone size: -; CDR3 protein: CASSIAGTTYEQYF; CDR3 DNA: TGTGCCAGTAGTATAGCGGGGACTACGTACGAGCAGTACTTC
J gene: TRBJ2-7; V gene: TRBV27; D gene: -; clone size: few; CDR3 protein: CASSWGTGAYEQYF; CDR3 DNA: TGTGCCAGCAGTTGGGGGACTGGGGCCTACGAGCAGTACTTC
J gene: TRBJ1-1; V gene: TRBV4-1; D gene: -; clone size: -; CDR3 protein: CASSSTTGSEAFF; CDR3 DNA: TGCGCCAGCAGCTCGACCACAGGGTCTGAAGCTTTCTTT
J gene: TRBJ2-7; V gene: TRBV2; D gene: TRBD1; clone size: few; CDR3 protein: CASSDWTGGSEQYF; CDR3 DNA: TGTGCCAGCAGTGACTGGACAGGGGGCAGCGAGCAGTACTTC
J gene: TRBJ2-7; V gene: TRBV5-4; D gene: -; clone size: -; CDR3 protein: CASSLGYRANGLDEQYF; CDR3 DNA: TGTGCCAGCAGCTTGGGTTACAGGGCTAACGGGTTGGACGAGCAGTACTTC
J gene: TRBJ2-7; V gene: TRBV28; D gene: -; clone size: few; CDR3 protein: CASSSNYEQYF; CDR3 DNA: TGTGCCAGCAGTTCCAACTACGAGCAGTACTTC
J gene: TRBJ2-7; V gene: TRBV28; D gene: TRBD1; clone size: -; CDR3 protein: CASSVTGTGSYEQYF; CDR3 DNA: TGTGCCAGCAGTGTAACCGGGACAGGCTCCTACGAGCAGTACTTC
J gene: TRBJ1-1; V gene: TRBV25-1; D gene: TRBD1; clone size: medium-sized; CDR3 protein: CASIRGGSTEAFF; CDR3 DNA: TGTGCCAGCATCCGAGGGGGCTCCACTGAAGCTTTCTTT
J gene: TRBJ2-7; V gene: TRBV28; D gene: -; clone size: -; CDR3 protein: CASSYKYEQYF; CDR3 DNA: TGTGCCAGCAGTTACAAGTACGAGCAGTACTTC
J gene: TRBJ2-7; V gene: TRBV27; D gene: -; clone size: -; CDR3 protein: CASSPDRDYEQYF; CDR3 DNA: TGTGCCAGCAGTCCGGACAGAGACTACGAGCAGTACTTC
J gene: TRBJ2-7; V gene: TRBV6-6; D gene: TRBD1; clone size: -; CDR3 protein: CASSYAGQDAGEQYF; CDR3 DNA: TGTGCCAGCAGTTACGCGGGACAGGATGCGGGCGAGCAGTACTTC
J gene: TRBJ1-6; V gene: TRBV11-2; D gene: TRBD1; clone size: -; CDR3 protein: CASSLAGQGAYNSPLHF; CDR3 DNA: TGTGCCAGCAGCTTAGCGGGACAGGGTGCCTATAATTCACCCCTCCACTTT
J gene: TRBJ2-7; V gene: TRBV7-2; D gene: TRBD2; clone size: -; CDR3 protein: CASSLEGSGSYEQYF; CDR3 DNA: TGTGCCAGCAGCTTAGAGGGTAGCGGGTCCTACGAGCAGTACTTC
J gene: TRBJ1-6; V gene: TRBV10-3; D gene: -; clone size: -; CDR3 protein: CATSMDSPYSANSPLHF; CDR3 DNA: TGTGCCACTTCTATGGACAGTCCCTATTCGGCTAATTCACCCCTCCACTTT
J gene: TRBJ2-7; V gene: TRBV7-7; D gene: -; clone size: -; CDR3 protein: CASSLGPGTYEQYF; CDR3 DNA: TGTGCTAGCAGTTTGGGGCCAGGGACCTACGAGCAGTACTTC
J gene: TRBJ2-7; V gene: TRBV9; D gene: -; clone size: -; CDR3 protein: CASSGTSYEQYF; CDR3 DNA: TGTGCCAGCAGCGGAACATCCTACGAGCAGTACTTC
J gene: TRBJ1-1; V gene: TRBV7-8; D gene: -; clone size: -; CDR3 protein: CASSLNWEAFF; CDR3 DNA: TGTGCCAGCAGCTTAAACTGGGAAGCTTTCTTT
J gene: TRBJ2-7; V gene: TRBV27; D gene: TRBD1; clone size: few; CDR3 protein: CASSLGQGEQYF; CDR3 DNA: TGTGCCAGCAGTCTAGGACAGGGCGAGCAGTACTTC
J gene: TRBJ1-2; V gene: TRBV10-3; D gene: TRBD1; clone size: -; CDR3 protein: CAALTPRDRGLGGYTF; CDR3 DNA: TGTGCCGCGTTGACCCCGCGGGACAGGGGGCTGGGGGGCTACACCTTC
J gene: TRBJ1-1; V gene: TRBV29-1; D gene: -; clone size: -; CDR3 protein: CSVDGMNTEAFF; CDR3 DNA: TGCAGCGTTGACGGGATGAACACTGAAGCTTTCTTT
J gene: TRBJ2-1; V gene: TRBV5-1; D gene: -; clone size: -; CDR3 protein: CASGLSGVVHEQFF; CDR3 DNA: TGCGCCAGCGGCCTGTCAGGGGTCGTGCATGAGCAGTTCTTC
J gene: TRBJ1-5; V gene: TRBV6-6; D gene: -; clone size: -; CDR3 protein: CASSSGHNQPQHF; CDR3 DNA: TGTGCCAGCAGTTCGGGACACAATCAGCCCCAGCATTTT
J gene: TRBJ2-7; V gene: TRBV29-1; D gene: TRBD1; clone size: few; CDR3 protein: CSVPTGGGEQYF; CDR3 DNA: TGCAGCGTACCGACAGGGGGTGGCGAGCAGTACTTC
J gene: TRBJ2-7; V gene: TRBV11-2; D gene: -; clone size: -; CDR3 protein: CASSLNSPYEQYF; CDR3 DNA: TGTGCCAGCAGCTTAAACAGTCCCTACGAGCAGTACTTC
J gene: TRBJ2-7; V gene: TRBV29-1; D gene: TRBD1; clone size: -; CDR3 protein: CSVVGTGYEGEQYF; CDR3 DNA: TGCAGCGTTGTAGGGACAGGGTATGAGGGCGAGCAGTACTTT
J gene: TRBJ2-7; V gene: TRBV9; D gene: TRBD1; clone size: -; CDR3 protein: CASSVGDRGRYEQYF; CDR3 DNA: TGTGCCAGCAGCGTAGGGGACAGGGGGCGGTACGAGCAGTACTTC
J gene: TRBJ1-2; V gene: TRBV28; D gene: -; clone size: -; CDR3 protein: CASSFAGIIYGYTF; CDR3 DNA: TGTGCCAGCAGTTTCGCGGGGATTATCTATGGCTACACCTTC
J gene: TRBJ1-5; V gene: TRBV5-8; D gene: TRBD1; clone size: -; CDR3 protein: CASSPGTGGFNQPQHF; CDR3 DNA: TGTGCCAGCAGCCCCGGGACAGGGGGCTTCAATCAGCCCCAGCATTTT
J gene: TRBJ1-4; V gene: TRBV11-2; D gene: -; clone size: -; CDR3 protein: CASRAGVGEKLFF; CDR3 DNA: TGTGCCAGCAGGGCAGGGGTAGGCGAAAAACTGTTTTTT
J gene: TRBJ1-2; V gene: TRBV4-3; D gene: TRBD1; clone size: -; CDR3 protein: CASSQPGQGTDYGYTF; CDR3 DNA: TGCGCCAGCAGCCAACCGGGACAGGGGACGGACTATGGCTACACCTTC